The 25 T cell receptor beta chains reported below all come from one sample, sequenced in a study of cytomegalovirus exposure and HLA in healthy donors. The PCR employed 60 Vbeta primers together with 13 Jbeta primers. Repertoires were generated with immunoSEQ multiplex PCR, while TCRdb's copy carries only in-frame clones and drops some. This table holds 75,000 to 85,000 clones. Sequenced sample: PBMCs. These receptors all stem from a man between 50 and 59 years old in good health and CMV-seronegative.

This chain joins TRBV27 and TRBJ2-2, with D possibly matching TRBD2 (7 bases). Trimming pared 6 bases from V and 6 bases from J, leaving 17 bases between. The CDR3 extends over 15 amino acids. Germline lookup yields CDR1 MNHEY and CDR2 SMNVEV (reference sequence). CDR3 in amino acids: CASSSQGGDAGELFF. DNA for the CDR3: TGTGCCAGCAGCTCACAGGGAGGGGATGCCGGGGAGCTGTTTTTT.

The V and J genes are TRBV28 and TRBJ2-7; 12 nucleotides agree with TRBD1. V dropped 5 bases and J dropped 3; count of bases not matched to a gene: 2. The CDR3 is 14 residues long. CDR1 is MDHEN, CDR2 SYDVKM, per germline. For the CDR3, the DNA is TGTGCCAGCAGTCGGGACAGGGGGCTCTACGAGCAGTACTTC. It codes for CASSRDRGLYEQYF.

V gene TRBV18 combines with J gene TRBJ1-3; a possible D gene is TRBD1 (5 bases). Germline lookup yields CDR1 KGHSH and CDR2 LQKENI. The V gene lost 6 bases and the J gene lost 4 bases, with 19 bases spanning the gap. This CDR3 is 16 amino acids long. For the CDR3, the DNA is TGTGCCAGCTCCCCCCGGGGGGGGATGAACGGAAACACCATATATTTT. It codes for CASSPRGGMNGNTIYF. Combining the CDR3 with reference TRBV18 and TRBJ1-3 gives the whole variable domain NAGVMQNPRHLVRRRGQEARLRCSPMKGHSHVYWYRQLPEEGLKFMVYLQKENIIDESGMPKERFSAEFPKEGPSILRIQQVVRGDSAAYFCASSPRGGMNGNTIYFGEGSWLTVV.

The chain is built from TRBV19 and TRBJ2-5; no firm D call. In germline, CDR1 is LNHDA, CDR2 SQIVND (reference sequence). There are 13 residues in the CDR3. The germline V and J ends were trimmed by 3 bases and 5 bases, with 10 bases remaining between them. CDR3 coding DNA: TGTGCCAGTAGTATTGGCCCGTTGGAGACCCAGTACTTC. Amino acid sequence: CASSIGPLETQYF.

V and J are TRBV27 and TRBJ2-1; D is unresolved. V was clipped by 7 bases and J by 3 bases, with 13 bases between them. CDR1 is MNHEY, CDR2 SMNVEV, per germline (reference sequence). The CDR3 covers 14 residues. This CDR3 reads CASTPGSHYNEQFF. For the CDR3, the DNA is TGTGCCAGCACCCCGGGTTCACACTACAATGAGCAGTTCTTC.

The chain joins TRBV18 to TRBJ2-7; 9 bases are shared with TRBD1. Germline trimming cut 3 bases from V and 5 bases from J; bases unmatched to any gene: 8. This CDR3 is built from 15 residues. CDR1 is KGHSH, CDR2 LQKENI, per germline. This CDR3 reads CASSPRRQGEDEQYF. The CDR3 DNA is TGTGCCAGCTCACCCAGACGACAGGGGGAGGACGAGCAGTACTTC. Full variable domain (outside the CDR3, taken from reference TRBV18 and TRBJ2-7): NAGVMQNPRHLVRRRGQEARLRCSPMKGHSHVYWYRQLPEEGLKFMVYLQKENIIDESGMPKERFSAEFPKEGPSILRIQQVVRGDSAAYFCASSPRRQGEDEQYFGPGTRLTVT.

The rearrangement joins TRBV11-1 to TRBJ2-7; 7 bases match TRBD2. The CDR3 is made up of 15 amino acids. Germline V CDR1 and CDR2: SGHAT, FQDESV (reference sequence). V lost 4 bases, J lost 4 bases, and 10 bases stayed unmatched. The CDR3 DNA reads TGTGCCAGCAGCTCGCGTAGGGAGGGAATGTACGAGCAGTACTTC. It codes for CASSSRREGMYEQYF.

The chain links TRBV9 to TRBJ1-6; D gene ambiguous. The CDR3 is 12 amino acids. Trimming pared 4 bases from V and 14 bases from J, leaving 13 bases between. Germline loops: CDR1 SGDLS, CDR2 YYNGEE. The DNA for the CDR3 is TGTGCCAGCAGCCCGTCGGGGAGTACCCTCCACTTT. This sequence encodes CASSPSGSTLHF.

V gene TRBV7-9 combines with J gene TRBJ2-7, with 8 bases identical to TRBD1. This CDR3 is 14 amino acids long. Germline CDR1 and CDR2: SEHNR and FQNEAQ (reference sequence). With 4 bases clipped from V and 6 bases from J, the junction kept 8 bases outside the gene matches. CDR3: CASSSGTGFLEQYF. CDR3 nucleotides: TGTGCCAGCAGCTCCGGGACAGGTTTCCTCGAGCAGTACTTC.

V usage is TRBV15 and J usage is TRBJ1-5; 7 nucleotides match TRBD1. Trimming at V came to 3 bases and at J to 0 bases, leaving 5 bases not matched to a gene. The CDR3 consists of 16 residues. Germline CDR1 and CDR2: LNHNV and YYDKDF (reference sequence). CDR3 amino acids: CATSSHRGFSNQPQHF. CDR3 nucleotides: TGTGCCACCAGCAGCCACAGGGGTTTTAGCAATCAGCCCCAGCATTTT. The full variable domain, with the rest looked up from reference TRBV15 and TRBJ1-5, is DAMVIQNPRYQVTQFGKPVTLSCSQTLNHNVMYWYQQKSSQAPKLLFHYYDKDFNNEADTPDNFQSRRPNTSFCFLDIRSPGLGDTAMYLCATSSHRGFSNQPQHFGDGTRLSIL.

Note on this clone: The sample has other DNA sequences that encode this CDR3 too. V and J are TRBV5-1 and TRBJ2-1; 9 bases agree with TRBD2. This CDR3 region has 15 residues. V shed 2 bases and J 4 bases; nucleotides not matched to a gene: 4. Germline V gene data show CDR1 as SGHRS and CDR2 as YFSETQ. CDR3 amino acids: CASSFLAGNYNEQFF. CDR3 bases: TGCGCCAGCAGCTTTCTAGCGGGGAATTACAATGAGCAGTTCTTC.

The rearrangement uses TRBV4-1 and TRBJ2-1, with TRBD2 as a possible D gene (5 bases). Germline lookup yields CDR1 MGHRA and CDR2 YSYEKL. This CDR3 is 18 amino acids long. V was trimmed by 0 bases and J by 2 bases, leaving 17 bases between them. CDR3 residues: CASSQEAPSGITYNEQFF. The CDR3 DNA reads TGCGCCAGCAGCCAAGAAGCCCCCTCGGGGATTACCTACAATGAGCAGTTCTTC.

The chain joins TRBV28 to TRBJ2-7; D unresolved. CDR1 is MDHEN, CDR2 SYDVKM, per germline. The CDR3 has 15 residues. Trimming shortened V by 5 bases and J by 0 bases, and 14 bases separated the two germline ends. The CDR3 is CASSERLMSSYEQYF. DNA for the CDR3: TGTGCCAGCAGTGAGAGACTGATGAGCTCCTACGAGCAGTACTTC.

The rearrangement uses TRBV7-3 and TRBJ2-1; the D gene is possibly TRBD2 (6 bases). CDR1 is SGHTA, CDR2 FQGTGA, per germline. This CDR3 is built from 15 residues. The ends were cut back, 5 bases at V and 6 bases at J, with 17 bases in the middle. CDR3 in amino acids: CASSRNRGAGNEQFF. CDR3 coding DNA: TGTGCCAGCAGCAGAAATCGCGGGGCCGGCAATGAGCAGTTCTTC.

The rearrangement uses TRBV2 and TRBJ1-5; D unresolved. Germline CDR1 is SNHLY and CDR2 is FYNNEI. V lost 2 bases and J 2 bases, leaving 10 bases between the germline ends. This CDR3 is 15 amino acids long. DNA for the CDR3: TGTGCCAGCAGTGAATCTGCGGGCCGCAATCAGCCCCAGCATTTT. Translation gives CASSESAGRNQPQHF. The variable domain in full, with the rest retrieved from reference TRBV2 and TRBJ1-5, is EPEVTQTPSHQVTQMGQEVILRCVPISNHLYFYWYRQILGQKVEFLVSFYNNEISEKSEIFDDQFSVERPDGSNFTLKIRSTKLEDSAMYFCASSESAGRNQPQHFGDGTRLSIL.

The rearrangement uses TRBV6-5 and TRBJ2-3; the D gene is possibly TRBD1 (5 bases). V gave up 8 bases and J gave up 2 bases, with 17 bases separating them. Germline CDR1 MNHEY, CDR2 SVGAGI. The CDR3 length is 15 residues. The DNA for the CDR3 is TGTGCCAGCCGAGGCGACAGATTTTACACAGATACGCAGTATTTT. Its translation: CASRGDRFYTDTQYF.

This rearrangement joins TRBV5-1 to TRBJ2-7; D not certain. The CDR3 is 14 amino acids. Deletions cut 4 bases from V and 0 bases from J, with 11 bases between. Germline lookup yields CDR1 SGHRS and CDR2 YFSETQ. CDR3 in DNA: TGCGCCAGCAGCCCCGAGCCAAGCTCCTACGAGCAGTACTTC. It specifies CASSPEPSSYEQYF.

The V and J genes are TRBV7-2 and TRBJ2-1, with D perhaps matching TRBD1 (6 bases). Germline V lookup: CDR1 SGHTA, CDR2 FQGNSA. Between the trimmed V and J ends, which lost 3 bases and 2 bases, there was a span of 11 bases. CDR3 length: 15 amino acids. The CDR3 protein is CASSFGQSPYNEQFF. The CDR3 DNA reads TGTGCCAGCAGCTTTGGACAGTCCCCCTACAATGAGCAGTTCTTC.

This chain uses TRBV27 with TRBJ2-7, with 7 bases identical to TRBD1. Germline V lookup: CDR1 MNHEY, CDR2 SMNVEV (reference sequence). Trimming took 3 bases from V and 2 from J; bases not matched to a gene: 7. The CDR3 has 15 amino acids. The chain's CDR3 is CASSFSADRAYEQYF. The CDR3 nucleotides read TGTGCCAGCAGTTTTTCCGCCGACAGGGCCTACGAGCAGTACTTC.

The gene calls are TRBV18 and TRBJ2-5; 10 positions agree with TRBD1. The closer fit of TRBJ2-7 to the DNA end suggests the J call may be wrong. Germline V gene sequence: CDR1 KGHSH, CDR2 LQKENI. The CDR3 spans 15 residues. The CDR3: CASSPGQGWVYEQYF. CDR3 coding DNA: TGTGCCAGCTCACCGGGACAGGGGTGGGTCTACGAGCAGTACTTC.

J is TRBJ2-7 and V is TRBV7-9; D might be TRBD2 (6 bases). CDR1 is SEHNR and CDR2 is FQNEAQ in the germline V gene (reference sequence). This CDR3 contains 12 residues. Between the trimmed V and J ends, which lost 6 bases and 7 bases, there was a span of 13 bases. The CDR3, as DNA: TGTGCCAGCAGTCCGCGGGGCGGAGAGCAGTACTTC. Amino acid sequence: CASSPRGGEQYF.

In DNA, the CDR3 is TGTGCCACCAGCAAGGACAGGGGGCAGGATTGGAGAGGCTACACCTTC. Its translation: CATSKDRGQDWRGYTF. The rearrangement joins TRBV15 to TRBJ1-2; 11 positions agree with TRBD1. Trimming at V came to 4 bases and at J to 8 bases, leaving 12 bases not matched to a gene. In germline, CDR1 is LNHNV, CDR2 YYDKDF (reference sequence). The CDR3 runs to 16 residues.

Here the CDR3 DNA reads TGTGCCAGTAGCCCGCGGGGGGGGGATGAGGAGACCCAGTACTTC. This codes for CASSPRGGDEETQYF. The chain is built from TRBV19 and TRBJ2-5, with 9 positions matching TRBD2. CDR1 and CDR2 (germline): LNHDA, SQIVND (reference sequence). Trimming at V came to 6 bases and at J to 5 bases, leaving 10 bases not matched to a gene. The CDR3 contains 15 residues.

The chain is built from TRBV6-6 and TRBJ2-3; no definite D call. The germline gives CDR1 MNHNY, CDR2 SVGAGI (reference sequence). Deletions cut 5 bases from V and 2 bases from J, with 5 bases between. This CDR3 spans 12 amino acids. The CDR3 spells CASSPHTDTQYF. The CDR3 DNA sequence: TGTGCCAGCAGTCCCCACACAGATACGCAGTATTTT.

V is TRBV21-1 and J is TRBJ1-5. TRBV21-1 is a pseudogene. The CDR3 totals 17 residues. DNA of the CDR3: TGTGCCAGCAGCAAAGGGCCCGGCAGGCCGGAGGGACAGCCCCAGCATTTT. Protein sequence: CASSKGPGRPEGQPQHF.